Listed below are T cell receptor beta chains from one sample, sequenced in a study of blood T cell repertoires in COVID-19. Only in-frame clones appear in the TCRdb table, and some are missing; sequencing was by immunoSEQ multiplex PCR. The sample yields about 200,000 clones, about 82% seen once. Input material: peripheral blood. All receptors derive from a man in his 60s with COVID-19, enrolled during active disease. The CDR3 runs from the conserved cysteine through the conserved F or W. Each record gives: CDR3 DNA, CDR3 protein, clone size, J gene, D gene, V gene. The D gene is left open where the match is weak. Not all rows give a size; the values are once, few, many and, for expanded clones, a class.

TGTGCCAGCAGTTTCTCTTTTGCCGGGGAGCTGTTTTTT | CASSFSFAGELFF | NA | TRBJ2-2 | NA | TRBV12-3/TRBV12-4
TGTGCCAGTAGTATTTCCAGGGGCAGTTACGAGCAGTACTTC | CASSISRGSYEQYF | NA | TRBJ2-7 | NA | TRBV19
TGTGCCAGCAGCCAATTACTAGAGACCCAGTACTTC | CASSQLLETQYF | NA | TRBJ2-5 | NA | TRBV3-1/TRBV3-2
TGTGCCACCAGTGATTTTGTAAGCGGGAGAGACAATGAGCAGTTCTTC | CATSDFVSGRDNEQFF | NA | TRBJ2-1 | TRBD2 | TRBV24-1
TGTGCCAGCAGTTTTGGACAGCCAAACTATGGCTACACCTTC | CASSFGQPNYGYTF | NA | TRBJ1-2 | NA | TRBV6-5
TGTGCCAGCAGCCTAATGGGGGACAGGGGGCGAAGGTATGGCTACACCTTC | CASSLMGDRGRRYGYTF | NA | TRBJ1-2 | TRBD1 | TRBV13
TGTGCCTGGAGTGGACAGCTCACGCAGTATTTT | CAWSGQLTQYF | NA | TRBJ2-3 | NA | TRBV30
TGCGCCAGCAGCCCTGGTCCGGGACAGGGGGGCACTGAAGCTTTCTTT | CASSPGPGQGGTEAFF | NA | TRBJ1-1 | TRBD1 | TRBV5-1
TGTGCCAGCAGCGTAGGAGGGACTGGAAACACCATATATTTT | CASSVGGTGNTIYF | few | TRBJ1-3 | NA | TRBV9
TGCAGTGCTAGTCCGGGCCGAGACAGGGGGATCGCAGATACGCAGTATTTT | CSASPGRDRGIADTQYF | NA | TRBJ2-3 | TRBD1 | TRBV20-1
TGCGCCAGCACGGAGGGCACAGATACGCAGTATTTT | CASTEGTDTQYF | NA | TRBJ2-3 | NA | TRBV5-1
TGTGCCAGCAGTTCGTCGACAGGTGGTCAGCCCCAGCATTTT | CASSSSTGGQPQHF | once | TRBJ1-5 | NA | TRBV6-5
TGTGCCAGTAGTATGTTTCGCCAGGGCCATCAGCCCCAGCATTTT | CASSMFRQGHQPQHF | NA | TRBJ1-5 | NA | TRBV19
TGTGCCACCAGTGAACAGGGGGTAGATACGCAGTATTTT | CATSEQGVDTQYF | NA | TRBJ2-3 | TRBD1 | TRBV24-1
TGTGCCAGCAGCCCAATCGCGGGGCTGAACACTGAAGCTTTCTTT | CASSPIAGLNTEAFF | NA | TRBJ1-1 | NA | TRBV5-4
TGTGCCAGCAGTTACCGGACAACTAGCACAGATACGCAGTATTTT | CASSYRTTSTDTQYF | NA | TRBJ2-3 | NA | TRBV6-2/TRBV6-3
TGTGCCTGGAGTGTACCCGGACTCACGGGGGGCGCACCCCTCCACTTT | CAWSVPGLTGGAPLHF | NA | TRBJ1-6 | NA | TRBV30
TGTGCCAGCAGCTTATACGGGACTCGCTACAATGAGCAGTTCTTC | CASSLYGTRYNEQFF | NA | TRBJ2-1 | NA | TRBV3-1/TRBV3-2
TGTGCCACCAGTGGAGGGATGGGATATCAGCCCCAGCATTTT | CATSGGMGYQPQHF | few | TRBJ1-5 | NA | TRBV19
TGTGCCATCAGTGGATCCGGGCTAGCGGGAGGACGGGGCACAGATACGCAGTATTTT | CAISGSGLAGGRGTDTQYF | NA | TRBJ2-3 | TRBD2 | TRBV10-3
TGTGCCAGCAGCCCAATCAGTGACGACGACAGGGGAAGACCCGGGGAGCTGTTTTTT | CASSPISDDDRGRPGELFF | NA | TRBJ2-2 | TRBD1 | TRBV3-1/TRBV3-2
TGTGCCAGCAGCCCTCGACGGACAGATGAAGCTTTCTTT | CASSPRRTDEAFF | NA | TRBJ1-1 | NA | TRBV5-8
TGTGCCGGCAGCCCCGGGACAGGTCGCCCTGGGGCCAACGTCCTGACTTTC | CAGSPGTGRPGANVLTF | NA | TRBJ2-6 | TRBD1 | TRBV6-2/TRBV6-3
TGTGCCAGCTCATCGGACAGGGGGCTCTACGAGCAGTACTTC | CASSSDRGLYEQYF | NA | TRBJ2-7 | TRBD1 | TRBV18
TGTGCCAGCCTATGGACAATCCAAGAGACCCAGTACTTC | CASLWTIQETQYF | NA | TRBJ2-5 | NA | TRBV2